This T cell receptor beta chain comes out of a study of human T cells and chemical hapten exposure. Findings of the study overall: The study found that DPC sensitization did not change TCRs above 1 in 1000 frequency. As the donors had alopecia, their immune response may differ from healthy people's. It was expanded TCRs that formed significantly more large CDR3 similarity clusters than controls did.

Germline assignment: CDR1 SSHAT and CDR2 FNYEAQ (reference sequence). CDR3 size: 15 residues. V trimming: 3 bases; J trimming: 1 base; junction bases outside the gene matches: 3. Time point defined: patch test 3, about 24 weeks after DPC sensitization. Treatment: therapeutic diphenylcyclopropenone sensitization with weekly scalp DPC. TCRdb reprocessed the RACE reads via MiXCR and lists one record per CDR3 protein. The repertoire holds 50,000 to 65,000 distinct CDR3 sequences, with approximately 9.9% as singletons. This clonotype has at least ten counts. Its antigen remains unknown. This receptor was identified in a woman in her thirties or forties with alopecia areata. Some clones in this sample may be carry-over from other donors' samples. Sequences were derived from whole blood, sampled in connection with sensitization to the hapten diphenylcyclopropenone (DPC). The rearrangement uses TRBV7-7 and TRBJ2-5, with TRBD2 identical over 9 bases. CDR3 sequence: CASSFSGGTQETQYF. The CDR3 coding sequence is TGTGCCAGCAGCTTTAGCGGGGGCACCCAAGAGACCCAGTACTTC.